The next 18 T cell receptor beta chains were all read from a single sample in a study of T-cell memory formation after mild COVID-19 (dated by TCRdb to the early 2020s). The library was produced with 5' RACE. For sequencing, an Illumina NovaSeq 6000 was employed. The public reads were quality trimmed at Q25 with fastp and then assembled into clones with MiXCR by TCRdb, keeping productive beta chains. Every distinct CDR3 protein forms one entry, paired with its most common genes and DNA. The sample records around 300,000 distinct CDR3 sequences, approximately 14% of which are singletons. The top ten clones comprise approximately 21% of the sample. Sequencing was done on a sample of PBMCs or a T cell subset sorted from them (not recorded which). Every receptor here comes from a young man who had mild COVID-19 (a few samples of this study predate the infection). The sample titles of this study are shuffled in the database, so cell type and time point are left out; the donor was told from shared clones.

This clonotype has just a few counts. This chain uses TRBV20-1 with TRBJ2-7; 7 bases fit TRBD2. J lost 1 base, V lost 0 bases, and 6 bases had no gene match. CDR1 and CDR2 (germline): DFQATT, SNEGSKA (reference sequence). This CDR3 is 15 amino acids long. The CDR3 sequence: CSARDAGRASYEQYF. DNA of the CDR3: TGCAGTGCTAGAGATGCGGGGAGGGCATCCTACGAGCAGTACTTC.

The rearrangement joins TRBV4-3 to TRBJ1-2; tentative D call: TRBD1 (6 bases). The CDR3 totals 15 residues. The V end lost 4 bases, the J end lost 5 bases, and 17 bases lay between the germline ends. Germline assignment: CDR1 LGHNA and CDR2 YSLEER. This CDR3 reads CASSPQSGAGYGYTF. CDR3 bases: TGCGCCAGCAGCCCACAGTCGGGGGCGGGGTATGGCTACACCTTC.

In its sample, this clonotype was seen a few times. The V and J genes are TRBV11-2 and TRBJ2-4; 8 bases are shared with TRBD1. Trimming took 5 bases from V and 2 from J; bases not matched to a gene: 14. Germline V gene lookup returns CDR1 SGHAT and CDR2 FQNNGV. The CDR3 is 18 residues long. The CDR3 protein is CASSLDRAESLTKNIQYF. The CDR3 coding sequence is TGTGCCAGCAGCCTGGACAGGGCTGAATCACTAACCAAAAACATTCAGTACTTC. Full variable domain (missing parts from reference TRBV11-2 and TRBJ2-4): EAGVAQSPRYKIIEKRQSVAFWCNPISGHATLYWYQQILGQGPKLLIQFQNNGVVDDSQLPKDRFSAERLKGVDSTLKIQPAKLEDSAVYLCASSLDRAESLTKNIQYFGAGTRLSVL.

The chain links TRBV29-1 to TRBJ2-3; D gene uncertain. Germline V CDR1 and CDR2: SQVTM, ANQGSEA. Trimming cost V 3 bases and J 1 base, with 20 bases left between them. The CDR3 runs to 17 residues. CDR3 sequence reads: CSVDGSTPNRGTDTQYF. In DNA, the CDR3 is TGCAGCGTTGACGGTAGTACCCCAAATCGGGGCACAGATACGCAGTATTTT.

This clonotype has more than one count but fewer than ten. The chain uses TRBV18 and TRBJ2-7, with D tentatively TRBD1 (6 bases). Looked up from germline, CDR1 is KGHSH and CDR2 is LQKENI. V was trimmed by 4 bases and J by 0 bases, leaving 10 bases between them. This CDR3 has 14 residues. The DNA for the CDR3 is TGTGCCAGCTCACGGACAGCCAGCTCCTACGAGCAGTACGTC. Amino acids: CASSRTASSYEQYV.

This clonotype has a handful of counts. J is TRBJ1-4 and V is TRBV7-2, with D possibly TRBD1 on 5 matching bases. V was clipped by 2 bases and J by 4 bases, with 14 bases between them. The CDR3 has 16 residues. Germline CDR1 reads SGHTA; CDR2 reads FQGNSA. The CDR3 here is CASSLLPEGSNEKLFF. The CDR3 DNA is TGTGCCAGCAGCTTACTACCCGAGGGGAGTAATGAAAAACTGTTTTTT.

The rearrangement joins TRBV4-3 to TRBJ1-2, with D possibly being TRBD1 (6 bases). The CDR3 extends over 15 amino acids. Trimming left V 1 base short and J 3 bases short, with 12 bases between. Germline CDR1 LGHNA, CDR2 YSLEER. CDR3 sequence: CASSQGWGQHYGYTF. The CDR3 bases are TGCGCCAGCAGCCAAGGATGGGGGCAGCACTATGGCTACACCTTC.

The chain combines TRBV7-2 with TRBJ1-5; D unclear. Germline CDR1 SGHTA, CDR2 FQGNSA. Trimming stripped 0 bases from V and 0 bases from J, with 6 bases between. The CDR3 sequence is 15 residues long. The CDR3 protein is CASSLAGSSNQPQHF. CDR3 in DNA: TGTGCCAGCAGCTTAGCGGGCAGTAGCAATCAGCCCCAGCATTTT.

The CDR3 nucleotides are TGCGCCAGCAGCTTGGTGTTCGGGGGGAATACTTGTGCTGAAGCTTTCTTT. Translating it yields CASSLVFGGNTCAEAFF. The rearrangement joins TRBV5-1 to TRBJ1-1, with a possible D match to TRBD1 (5 bases). There are 17 residues in the CDR3. The germline V and J ends were trimmed by 0 bases and 6 bases, with 21 bases remaining between them. CDR1 is SGHRS, CDR2 YFSETQ, per germline. The complete variable domain, with remaining parts taken from reference TRBV5-1 and TRBJ1-1, reads KAGVTQTPRYLIKTRGQQVTLSCSPISGHRSVSWYQQTPGQGLQFLFEYFSETQRNKGNFPGRFSGRQFSNSRSEMNVSTLELGDSALYLCASSLVFGGNTCAEAFFGQGTRLTVV.

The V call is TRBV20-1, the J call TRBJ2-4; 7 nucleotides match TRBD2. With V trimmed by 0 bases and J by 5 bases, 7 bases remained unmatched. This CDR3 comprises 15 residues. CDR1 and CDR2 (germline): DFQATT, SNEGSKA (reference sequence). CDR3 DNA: TGCAGTGCTAGAGATCTCCGGGGGGTGGAAAACATTCAGTACTTC. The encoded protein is CSARDLRGVENIQYF.

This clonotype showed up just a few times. The DNA for the CDR3 is TGTGCCAGCAGCTTAGCGGGACCAGGACGCGCAGATACGCAGTATTTT. Amino acids: CASSLAGPGRADTQYF. This rearrangement joins TRBV7-9 to TRBJ2-3; D may match TRBD1 or TRBD2 (5 bases each). Germline V CDR1 and CDR2: SEHNR, FQNEAQ (reference sequence). Trimming removed 0 bases from V and 4 bases from J, with 14 bases in between. The CDR3 covers 16 residues. The variable domain in full, completed from reference TRBV7-9 and TRBJ2-3, reads DTGVSQNPRHKITKRGQNVTFRCDPISEHNRLYWYRQTLGQGPEFLTYFQNEAQLEKSRLLSDRFSAERPKGSFSTLEIQRTEQGDSAMYLCASSLAGPGRADTQYFGPGTRLTVL.

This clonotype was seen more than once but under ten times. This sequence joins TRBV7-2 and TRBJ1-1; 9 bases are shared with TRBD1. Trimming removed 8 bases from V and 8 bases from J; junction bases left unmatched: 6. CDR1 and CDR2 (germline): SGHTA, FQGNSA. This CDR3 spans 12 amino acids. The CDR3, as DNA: TGTGCCAGCGGCCGGGACAGGGAGGAAGCTTTCTTT. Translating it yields CASGRDREEAFF.

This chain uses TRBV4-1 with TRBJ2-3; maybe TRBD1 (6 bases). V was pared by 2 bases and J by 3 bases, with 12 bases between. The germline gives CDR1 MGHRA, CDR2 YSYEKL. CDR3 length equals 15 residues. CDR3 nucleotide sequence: TGCGCCAGCAGCCAATCTGGGGGCTTTACAGATACGCAGTATTTT. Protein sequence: CASSQSGGFTDTQYF.

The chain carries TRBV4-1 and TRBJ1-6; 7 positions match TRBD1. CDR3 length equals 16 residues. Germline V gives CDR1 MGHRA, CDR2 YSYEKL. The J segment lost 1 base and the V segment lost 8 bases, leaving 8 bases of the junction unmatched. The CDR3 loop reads CASRTGVESYNSPLHF. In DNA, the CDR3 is TGCGCCAGCCGAACAGGGGTAGAGTCCTATAATTCACCCCTCCACTTT.

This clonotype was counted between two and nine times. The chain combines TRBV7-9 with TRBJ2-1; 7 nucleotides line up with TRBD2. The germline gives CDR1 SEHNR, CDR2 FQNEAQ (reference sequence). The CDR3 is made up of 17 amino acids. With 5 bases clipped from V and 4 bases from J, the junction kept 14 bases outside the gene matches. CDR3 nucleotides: TGTGCCAGCAGCACCCAAGTGGGGGGGAGGCGATACAATGAGCAGTTCTTC. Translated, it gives CASSTQVGGRRYNEQFF.

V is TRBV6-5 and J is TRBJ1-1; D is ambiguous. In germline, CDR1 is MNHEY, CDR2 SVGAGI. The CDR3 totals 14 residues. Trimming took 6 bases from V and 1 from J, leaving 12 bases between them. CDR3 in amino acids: CASSPVGPNTEAFF. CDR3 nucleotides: TGTGCCAGCAGCCCCGTAGGACCGAACACTGAAGCTTTCTTT.

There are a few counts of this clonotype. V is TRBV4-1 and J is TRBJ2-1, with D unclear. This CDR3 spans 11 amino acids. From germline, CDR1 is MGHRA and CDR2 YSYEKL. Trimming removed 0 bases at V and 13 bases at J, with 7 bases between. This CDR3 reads CASSQDGPQFF. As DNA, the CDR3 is TGCGCCAGCAGCCAAGATGGGCCTCAGTTCTTC.

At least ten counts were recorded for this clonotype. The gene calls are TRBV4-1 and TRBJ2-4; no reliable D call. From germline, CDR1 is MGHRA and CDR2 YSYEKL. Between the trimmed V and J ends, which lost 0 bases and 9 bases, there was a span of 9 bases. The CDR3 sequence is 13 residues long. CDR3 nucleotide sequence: TGCGCCAGCAGCCAAGAAATGTCCAGCATTCAGTACTTC. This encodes CASSQEMSSIQYF.